This TCR beta chain was documented in a study of OX40 agonist ivuxolimab in advanced cancers. For this clone: This sequence is one base from a far larger clone and is likely a read error.

Sequencing used immunoSEQ multiplex PCR; TCRdb keeps in-frame clones, though not all of them. The sample consists of nearly 20,000 clones, about 83% of them appearing once. V gave up 4 bases and J gave up 8 bases, with 18 bases separating them. The CDR3 contains 15 residues. Germline CDR1 reads SGHTS; CDR2 reads YDEGEE. The chain has TRBV5-8 and TRBJ1-4; D gene uncertain. The specimen comprised CD4+ or CD8+ T cells sorted from blood, sampled in a trial of the OX40 agonist ivuxolimab. The receptor's source is an adult with an advanced solid tumor such as melanoma, head and neck, liver or kidney cancer. For the CDR3, the DNA is TGTGCCAGCAGCCAAGTCGAGGTAGAAGGCGAAAAACTGTTTTTT. Its translation: CASSQVEVEGEKLFF.